The 24 T cell receptor beta chains listed next were all sequenced from one sample in a study of blood T cells in healthy people across ages. Primers used in a second PCR of about 6 to 11 cycles were a sample-barcoded 5' primer and a J-beta primer mix. TCRdb ran MiXCR on the 5' RACE reads and lists one entry per CDR3 protein. Of almost 1 million distinct CDR3 sequences listed, 45% to 60% are singletons. The source material was blood. The receptor set was obtained from a woman in her sixties in good health.

This chain uses TRBV27 with TRBJ2-3; 8 nucleotides line up with TRBD2. The germline V gene encodes CDR1 MNHEY and CDR2 SMNVEV (reference sequence). J was trimmed by 4 bases and V by 10 bases; bases with no gene match: 10. CDR3 length: 14 residues. Here the CDR3 reads CATRYGRAADTQYF. The CDR3 DNA follows: TGTGCCACCAGGTACGGGAGGGCCGCAGATACGCAGTATTTT.

This clonotype was counted only a few times. This chain connects TRBV12-3 or TRBV12-4 to TRBJ2-7; 7 bases are a match to TRBD1. V trimming: 10 bases; J trimming: 0 bases; junction bases outside the gene matches: 3. CDR3 size: 12 residues. CDR3 region: CATGTVSYEQYF. In nucleotides, the CDR3 is TGTGCCACAGGGACAGTCTCCTACGAGCAGTACTTC.

This clonotype was seen at least ten times. The chain couples TRBV12-3 or TRBV12-4 to TRBJ2-5; D perhaps matches TRBD1 (6 bases). The CDR3 is 15 amino acids. Trimming pared 4 bases from V and 5 bases from J, leaving 17 bases between. CDR3 amino acids: CASSSLGGVGETQYF. The CDR3 nucleotides read TGTGCCAGCAGTTCCCTAGGGGGAGTAGGGGAGACCCAGTACTTC.

The chain employs TRBV20-1 and TRBJ2-1, with TRBD2 identical over 9 bases. V gave up 5 bases and J gave up 4 bases; unmatched junction bases: 15. In germline, CDR1 is DFQATT, CDR2 SNEGSKA (reference sequence). This CDR3 is 17 amino acids long. This CDR3 reads CSASKVSGGREYNEQFF. The CDR3 DNA follows: TGCAGTGCTTCTAAGGTTTCAGGCGGGAGGGAGTACAATGAGCAGTTCTTC.

The DNA for the CDR3 is TGTGCCAGCAGTGAATGGGAGGAGCGGGGGACAGGCGGATACGAGCAGTACTTC. Its translation: CASSEWEERGTGGYEQYF. This chain joins TRBV2 and TRBJ2-5; TRBD1 or TRBD2 may be the D gene (8 bases each). The J call may be incorrect, as the DNA end agrees better with TRBJ2-7. CDR1 is SNHLY and CDR2 is FYNNEI in the germline V gene. The CDR3 is made up of 18 amino acids.

In this sample, this clonotype turned up a few times. The chain couples TRBV29-1 to TRBJ1-1; 7 nucleotides agree with TRBD1. Losses at the gene ends were 7 bases for V and 1 base for J; bases not matched to a gene: 3. The CDR3 runs to 12 residues. Germline assignment: CDR1 SQVTM and CDR2 ANQGSEA. In DNA, the CDR3 is TGCAGCGGGTACAGGGGGAACACTGAAGCTTTCTTT. It specifies CSGYRGNTEAFF.

A word on this clonotype: This may be a read error, as it is one base from a much larger clone. The chain is built from TRBV28 and TRBJ2-5, with TRBD2 identical over 10 bases. The germline V gene encodes CDR1 MDHEN and CDR2 SYDVKM. CDR3 length equals 14 residues. Here the CDR3 DNA reads TGTGCCGGCAGTTCGGCTAGCGGGAGTGAGACCCAGTACTTC. It is translated as CAGSSASGSETQYF.

The V gene is TRBV5-6, the J gene TRBJ2-5; D unresolved. This CDR3 contains 12 residues. Germline values: CDR1 SGHDT, CDR2 YYEEEE. V lost 7 bases to trimming and J lost 7 bases, with 14 bases between them. CDR3 residues: CASPMTPGTQYF. In DNA form, the CDR3 reads TGTGCCAGCCCGATGACTCCTGGGACCCAGTACTTC.

This chain connects TRBV12-3 or TRBV12-4 to TRBJ1-2, with D possibly matching TRBD1 (5 bases). V was pared by 2 bases and J by 7 bases, with 11 bases between. This CDR3 region has 13 residues. The CDR3 DNA reads as TGTGCCAGCAGTTTAAGTTTTGGGGCTGGCTACACCTTC. Translation gives CASSLSFGAGYTF.

J is TRBJ1-2 and V is TRBV24-1; no firm D call. This CDR3 comprises 10 residues. Looked up from germline, CDR1 is KGHDR and CDR2 is SFDVKD. Trimming pared 9 bases from V and 11 bases from J, leaving 12 bases between. CDR3 bases: TGTGCCACCGGTCATCGGAGGTACACCTTC. This sequence encodes CATGHRRYTF.

In nucleotides, the CDR3 is TGTGCCAGCAGCTTCGGTGGGAGGGGGGGCAATGAGCAGTACTTC. It translates to CASSFGGRGGNEQYF. The chain recombines TRBV7-9 with TRBJ2-5; weak D call: TRBD2 (7 bases). Per the germline V gene, CDR1 is SEHNR and CDR2 is FQNEAQ (reference sequence). This CDR3 comprises 15 residues. The V and J ends lost 3 bases and 11 bases respectively, with 22 bases between them.

The CDR3 DNA sequence: TGTGCCAGCAGTACAACCCGGACAGGGAGAAACATTCAGTACTTC. It codes for CASSTTRTGRNIQYF. The V gene is TRBV6-5, the J gene TRBJ2-4, with 8 nucleotides matching TRBD1. With 5 bases clipped from V and 6 bases from J, the junction kept 9 bases outside the gene matches. The CDR3 runs 15 residues. Per germline, CDR1 MNHEY and CDR2 SVGAGI.

This clonotype was counted a few times. This chain connects TRBV4-1 to TRBJ2-5; D gene unclear. The CDR3 loop spans 14 amino acids. Trimming shortened V by 0 bases and J by 5 bases, and 10 bases separated the two germline ends. CDR1 is MGHRA and CDR2 is YSYEKL in the germline V gene. Here the CDR3 DNA reads TGCGCCAGCAGCCAAGAAGTTCGCACGGAGACCCAGTACTTC. Amino acids: CASSQEVRTETQYF.

CDR3 sequence (DNA): TGTGCCAGCGCGGGGGGCAGACGAGAGACCCAGTACTTC. Protein sequence: CASAGGRRETQYF. This chain uses TRBV12-3 or TRBV12-4 with TRBJ2-5; 8 bases are a match to TRBD2. The CDR3 extends over 13 amino acids. With V trimmed by 8 bases and J by 4 bases, 6 bases remained unmatched.

The chain uses TRBV28 and TRBJ1-4; the match to TRBD1 covers 9 bases. The CDR3 totals 16 residues. V trimming: 4 bases; J trimming: 7 bases; junction bases outside the gene matches: 10. CDR1 and CDR2 from the germline V gene are MDHEN and SYDVKM. CDR3 coding DNA: TGTGCCAGCAGTTCCTCTCCGGGACAGGGCGGTGAAAAACTGTTTTTT. Translated, it gives CASSSSPGQGGEKLFF.

CDR3 amino acids: CASSQLYHRDSYEQYF. CDR3 nucleotide sequence: TGTGCCAGCAGCCAACTCTACCACCGGGACAGCTACGAGCAGTACTTC. The J gene is TRBJ2-7, the V gene TRBV3-1; 7 positions agree with TRBD1. With 2 bases clipped from V and 3 bases from J, the junction kept 10 bases outside the gene matches. This CDR3 is built from 16 residues. CDR1 LGHDT and CDR2 YNNKEL come from the germline V gene (reference sequence).

This clonotype was counted a few times. Possible read error: a much larger clone is one base away. The chain combines TRBV20-1 with TRBJ2-7; D possibly corresponds to TRBD2 (6 bases). Germline CDR1 and CDR2: DFQATT and SNEGSKA (reference sequence). The CDR3 extends over 11 amino acids. The chain's CDR3 is CRARTTYEQYF. CDR3 sequence (DNA): TGCAGGGCTAGGACTACCTACGAGCAGTACTTC.

This clonotype showed up just a few times. The chain uses TRBV29-1 and TRBJ2-5, with 14 nucleotides matching TRBD2. Losses at the gene ends were 5 bases for V and 0 bases for J; bases not matched to a gene: 11. CDR3 length: 18 residues. Germline CDR1 SQVTM, CDR2 ANQGSEA. The CDR3 region has the DNA TGCAGCGTTCCCACCGGGACTAGCGGGAGCCCTTACCAAGAGACCCAGTACTTC. Translated, it gives CSVPTGTSGSPYQETQYF. Supplemented by reference TRBV29-1 and TRBJ2-5, the full variable domain reads SAVISQKPSRDICQRGTSLTIQCQVDSQVTMMFWYRQQPGQSLTLIATANQGSEATYESGFVIDKFPISRPNLTFSTLTVSNMSPEDSSIYLCSVPTGTSGSPYQETQYFGPGTRLLVL.

V and J are TRBV27 and TRBJ2-7, with a tentative D call TRBD1 (5 bases). Trimming cost V 3 bases and J 0 bases, with 12 bases left between them. The CDR3 runs 15 residues. Germline V lookup: CDR1 MNHEY, CDR2 SMNVEV (reference sequence). The CDR3 protein is CASSFSGSFSYEQYF. The CDR3, as DNA: TGTGCCAGCAGTTTTTCAGGGTCCTTCTCCTACGAGCAGTACTTC.

The chain couples TRBV4-3 to TRBJ2-3; TRBD2 is a possible D gene (6 bases). V lost 0 bases to trimming and J lost 2 bases, with 15 bases between them. CDR1 is LGHNA and CDR2 is YSLEER in the germline V gene. This CDR3 has 17 amino acids. The CDR3, as DNA: TGCGCCAGCAGCCAAGAGCGGGGAGACCTTTACACAGATACGCAGTATTTT. Its protein is CASSQERGDLYTDTQYF.

This clonotype was counted only a few times. This rearrangement joins TRBV3-1 to TRBJ2-7; a possible D gene is TRBD2 (5 bases). CDR3 length: 15 residues. The V gene lost 2 bases and the J gene lost 3 bases, with 14 bases spanning the gap. Germline V lookup: CDR1 LGHDT, CDR2 YNNKEL (reference sequence). The CDR3 nucleotides read TGTGCCAGCAGCCAATCCAGCGGTAGCCACTACGAGCAGTACTTC. Protein sequence: CASSQSSGSHYEQYF.

This clonotype was detected a few times. The V gene is TRBV20-1, the J gene TRBJ2-5; 7 bases agree with TRBD2. From germline, CDR1 is DFQATT and CDR2 SNEGSKA (reference sequence). J was trimmed by 5 bases and V by 6 bases; bases with no gene match: 9. The CDR3 covers 13 residues. The chain's CDR3 is CSAGVGGSETQYF. In DNA, the CDR3 is TGCAGTGCCGGAGTTGGCGGGAGCGAGACCCAGTACTTC.

This rearrangement joins TRBV12-3 or TRBV12-4 to TRBJ2-1; TRBD1 aligns across 8 bases. J lost 6 bases, V lost 5 bases, and 12 bases had no gene match. The CDR3 runs 16 residues. CDR3 DNA: TGTGCCAGCAGTCCAAGAGGGGGGACAGGCATCAATGAGCAGTTCTTC. Residues: CASSPRGGTGINEQFF.

The chain employs TRBV29-1 and TRBJ2-1; D may be TRBD1 or TRBD2 (5 bases each). The CDR3 runs 15 residues. Germline V gene lookup returns CDR1 SQVTM and CDR2 ANQGSEA. V lost 0 bases and J lost 8, with 17 bases in between. The CDR3 here is CSVEDSVGVSDEQFF. The CDR3 coding sequence is TGCAGCGTTGAAGATAGTGTGGGGGTTAGCGATGAGCAGTTCTTC.